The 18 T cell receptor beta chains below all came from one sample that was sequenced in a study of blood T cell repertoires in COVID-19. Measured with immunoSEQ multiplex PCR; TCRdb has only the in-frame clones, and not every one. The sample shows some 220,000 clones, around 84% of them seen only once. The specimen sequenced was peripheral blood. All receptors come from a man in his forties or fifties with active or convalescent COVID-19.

CDR3: CASSEARQGTGSPLHF. CDR3 nucleotide sequence: TGTGCCAGCAGTGAAGCGCGACAGGGGACGGGATCACCCCTCCACTTT. V usage is TRBV6-1 and J usage is TRBJ1-6; 8 nucleotides match TRBD1. The CDR3 consists of 16 residues. From germline, CDR1 is MNHNS and CDR2 SASEGT. V gave up 0 bases and J gave up 10 bases; unmatched junction bases: 8.

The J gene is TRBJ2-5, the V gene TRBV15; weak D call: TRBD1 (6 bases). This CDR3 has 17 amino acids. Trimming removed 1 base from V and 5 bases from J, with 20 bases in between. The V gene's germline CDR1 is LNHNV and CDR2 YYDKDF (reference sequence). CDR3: CATSRGSVDRATETQYF. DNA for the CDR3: TGTGCCACCAGCAGAGGCAGTGTGGACAGAGCGACGGAGACCCAGTACTTC.

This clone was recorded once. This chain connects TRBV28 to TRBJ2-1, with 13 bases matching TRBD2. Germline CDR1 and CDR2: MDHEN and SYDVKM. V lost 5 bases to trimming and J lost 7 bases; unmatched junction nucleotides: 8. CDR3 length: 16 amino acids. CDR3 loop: CASSRAGTSGVNEQFF. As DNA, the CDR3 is TGTGCCAGCAGTCGAGCCGGGACTAGCGGGGTAAATGAGCAGTTCTTC.

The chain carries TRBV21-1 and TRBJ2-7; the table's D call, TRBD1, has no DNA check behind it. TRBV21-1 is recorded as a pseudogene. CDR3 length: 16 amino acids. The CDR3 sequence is CASSKSPAGDPGEQYV. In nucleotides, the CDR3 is TGTGCCAGCAGCAAGTCCCCAGCAGGGGACCCGGGGGAGCAGTACGTC.

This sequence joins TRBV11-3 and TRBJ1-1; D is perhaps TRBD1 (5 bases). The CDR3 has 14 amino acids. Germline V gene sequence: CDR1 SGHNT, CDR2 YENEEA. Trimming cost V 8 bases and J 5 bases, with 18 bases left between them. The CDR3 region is CASAPVEGRTEAFF. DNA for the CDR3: TGTGCCAGCGCCCCAGTGGAGGGGCGGACTGAAGCTTTCTTT. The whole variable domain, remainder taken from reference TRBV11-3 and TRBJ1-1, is EAGVVQSPRYKIIEKKQPVAFWCNPISGHNTLYWYLQNLGQGPELLIRYENEEAVDDSQLPKDRFSAERLKGVDSTLKIQPAELGDSAVYLCASAPVEGRTEAFFGQGTRLTVV.

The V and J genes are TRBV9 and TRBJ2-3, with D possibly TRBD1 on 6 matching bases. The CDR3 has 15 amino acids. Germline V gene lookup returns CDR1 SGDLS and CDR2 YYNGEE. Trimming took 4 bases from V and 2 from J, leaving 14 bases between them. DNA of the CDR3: TGTGCCAGCAGCCGAGAGGGGGTACCCACAGATACGCAGTATTTT. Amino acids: CASSREGVPTDTQYF.

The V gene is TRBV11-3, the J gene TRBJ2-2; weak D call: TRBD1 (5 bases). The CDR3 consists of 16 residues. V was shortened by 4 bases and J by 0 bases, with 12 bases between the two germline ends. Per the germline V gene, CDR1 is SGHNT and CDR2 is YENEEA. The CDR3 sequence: CASSSVWGPNTGELFF. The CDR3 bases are TGTGCCAGCAGCTCCGTCTGGGGCCCGAACACCGGGGAGCTGTTTTTT.

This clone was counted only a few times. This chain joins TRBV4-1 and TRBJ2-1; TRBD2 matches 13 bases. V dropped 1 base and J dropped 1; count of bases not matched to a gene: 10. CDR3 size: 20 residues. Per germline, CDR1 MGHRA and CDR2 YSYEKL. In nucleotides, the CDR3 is TGCGCCAGCAGCCAAGTTCGGACTAGCGGGAGAATAGGATCCTACAATGAGCAGTTCTTC. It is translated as CASSQVRTSGRIGSYNEQFF.

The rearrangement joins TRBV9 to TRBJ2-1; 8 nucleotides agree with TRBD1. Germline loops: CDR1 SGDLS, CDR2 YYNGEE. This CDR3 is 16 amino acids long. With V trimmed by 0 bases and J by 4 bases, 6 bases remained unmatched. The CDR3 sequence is CASSVASTGGYNEQFF. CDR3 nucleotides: TGTGCCAGCAGCGTAGCGTCAACAGGGGGTTACAATGAGCAGTTCTTC. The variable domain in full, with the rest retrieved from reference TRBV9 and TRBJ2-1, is DSGVTQTPKHLITATGQRVTLRCSPRSGDLSVYWYQQSLDQGLQFLIQYYNGEERAKGNILERFSAQQFPDLHSELNLSSLELGDSALYFCASSVASTGGYNEQFFGPGTRLTVL.

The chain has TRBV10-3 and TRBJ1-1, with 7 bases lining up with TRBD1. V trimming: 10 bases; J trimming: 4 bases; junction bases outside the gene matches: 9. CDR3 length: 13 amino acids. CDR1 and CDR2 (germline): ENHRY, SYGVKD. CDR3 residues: CATTGSVGTEAFF. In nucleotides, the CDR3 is TGTGCCACGACAGGGTCGGTGGGCACTGAAGCTTTCTTT.

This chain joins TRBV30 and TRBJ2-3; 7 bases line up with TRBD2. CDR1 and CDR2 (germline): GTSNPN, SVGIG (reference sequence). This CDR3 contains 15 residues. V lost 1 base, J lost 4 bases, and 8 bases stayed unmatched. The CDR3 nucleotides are TGTGCCTGGAGTGAAGGGACGGCGGGGGCAGATACGCAGTATTTT. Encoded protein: CAWSEGTAGADTQYF.

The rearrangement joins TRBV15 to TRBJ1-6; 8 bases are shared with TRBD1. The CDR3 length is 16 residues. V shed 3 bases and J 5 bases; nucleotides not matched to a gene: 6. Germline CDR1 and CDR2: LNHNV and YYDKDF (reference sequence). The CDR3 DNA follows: TGTGCCACCAGCAGGAAGCACAGGGGGGATAATTCACCCCTCCACTTT. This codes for CATSRKHRGDNSPLHF. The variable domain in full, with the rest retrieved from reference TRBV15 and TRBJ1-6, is DAMVIQNPRYQVTQFGKPVTLSCSQTLNHNVMYWYQQKSSQAPKLLFHYYDKDFNNEADTPDNFQSRRPNTSFCFLDIRSPGLGDTAMYLCATSRKHRGDNSPLHFGNGTRLTVT.

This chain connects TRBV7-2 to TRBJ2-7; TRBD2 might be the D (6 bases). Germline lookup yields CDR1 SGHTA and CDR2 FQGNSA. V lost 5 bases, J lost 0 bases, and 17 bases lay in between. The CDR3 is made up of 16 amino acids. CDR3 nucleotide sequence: TGTGCCAGCAGCGCCTCCCAGCGGGTTCGCTCCTACGAGCAGTACTTC. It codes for CASSASQRVRSYEQYF.

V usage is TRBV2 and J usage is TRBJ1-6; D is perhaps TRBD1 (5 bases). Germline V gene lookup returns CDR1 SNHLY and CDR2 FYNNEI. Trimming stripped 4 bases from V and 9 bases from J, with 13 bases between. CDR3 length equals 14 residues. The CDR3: CASSGTTGSSPLHF. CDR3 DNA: TGTGCCAGCAGTGGGACAACTGGAAGTTCACCCCTCCACTTT.

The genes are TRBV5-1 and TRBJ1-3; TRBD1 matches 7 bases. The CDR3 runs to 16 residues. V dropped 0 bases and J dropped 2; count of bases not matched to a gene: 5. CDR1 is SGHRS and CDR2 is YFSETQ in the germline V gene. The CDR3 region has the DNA TGCGCCAGCAGCTTGGGAGACAGGGCGGCTGGAAACACCATATATTTT. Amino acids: CASSLGDRAAGNTIYF.

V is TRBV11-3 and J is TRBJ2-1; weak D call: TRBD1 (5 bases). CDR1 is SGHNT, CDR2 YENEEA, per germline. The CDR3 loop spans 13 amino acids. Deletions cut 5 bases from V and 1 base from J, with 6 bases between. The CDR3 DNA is TGTGCCAGCAGCCCAGGGTCCTACAATGAGCAGTTCTTC. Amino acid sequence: CASSPGSYNEQFF.

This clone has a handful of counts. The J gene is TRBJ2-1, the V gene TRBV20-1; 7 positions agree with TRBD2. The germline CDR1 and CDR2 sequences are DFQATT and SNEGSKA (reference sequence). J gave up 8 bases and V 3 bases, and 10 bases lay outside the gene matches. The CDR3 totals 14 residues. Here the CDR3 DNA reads TGCAGTGCTAGTGACAGCGGGGATGGTGATGAGCAGTTCTTC. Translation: CSASDSGDGDEQFF.

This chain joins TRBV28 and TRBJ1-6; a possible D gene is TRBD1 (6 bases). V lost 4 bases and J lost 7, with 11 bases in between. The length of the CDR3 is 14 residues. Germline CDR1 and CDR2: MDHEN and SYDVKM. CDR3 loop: CASSSTGWNSPLHF. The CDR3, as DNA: TGTGCCAGCAGTTCTACAGGGTGGAATTCACCCCTCCACTTT.